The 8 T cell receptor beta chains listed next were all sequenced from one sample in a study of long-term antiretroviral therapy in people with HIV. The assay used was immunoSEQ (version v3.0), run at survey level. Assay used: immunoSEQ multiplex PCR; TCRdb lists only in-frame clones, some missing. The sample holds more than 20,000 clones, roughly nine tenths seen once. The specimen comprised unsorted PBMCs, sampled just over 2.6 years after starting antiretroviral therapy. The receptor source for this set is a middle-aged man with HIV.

The CDR3: CAARAGTGDMNTEAFF. DNA for the CDR3: TGTGCCGCACGGGCCGGGACAGGGGACATGAACACTGAAGCTTTCTTT. This sequence joins TRBV10-3 and TRBJ1-1; 10 bases are a match to TRBD1. V shed 11 bases, J shed 0 bases, and the junction held 12 bases outside the gene matches. The germline gives CDR1 ENHRY, CDR2 SYGVKD. The CDR3 runs 16 residues.

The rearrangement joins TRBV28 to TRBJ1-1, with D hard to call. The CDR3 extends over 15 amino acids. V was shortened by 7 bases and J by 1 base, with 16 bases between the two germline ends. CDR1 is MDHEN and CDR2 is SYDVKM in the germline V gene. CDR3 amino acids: CASNHYRAPNTEAFF. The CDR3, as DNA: TGTGCCAGCAACCATTACCGAGCTCCGAACACTGAAGCTTTCTTT.

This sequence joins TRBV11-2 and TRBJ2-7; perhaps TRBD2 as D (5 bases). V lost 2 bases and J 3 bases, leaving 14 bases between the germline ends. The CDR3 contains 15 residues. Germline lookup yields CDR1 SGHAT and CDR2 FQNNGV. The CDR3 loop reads CASSLMGVEGYEQYF. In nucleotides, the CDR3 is TGTGCCAGCAGCTTAATGGGAGTCGAGGGCTACGAGCAGTACTTC.

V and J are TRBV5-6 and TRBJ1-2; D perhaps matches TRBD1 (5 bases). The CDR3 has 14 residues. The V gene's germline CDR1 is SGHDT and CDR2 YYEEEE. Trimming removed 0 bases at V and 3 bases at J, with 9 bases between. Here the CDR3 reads CASSLGGTDYGYTF. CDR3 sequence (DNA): TGTGCCAGCAGCTTGGGTGGGACGGACTATGGCTACACCTTC. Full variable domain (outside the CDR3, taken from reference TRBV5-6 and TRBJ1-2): DAGVTQSPTHLIKTRGQQVTLRCSPKSGHDTVSWYQQALGQGPQFIFQYYEEEERQRGNFPDRFSGHQFPNYSSELNVNALLLGDSALYLCASSLGGTDYGYTFGSGTRLTVV.

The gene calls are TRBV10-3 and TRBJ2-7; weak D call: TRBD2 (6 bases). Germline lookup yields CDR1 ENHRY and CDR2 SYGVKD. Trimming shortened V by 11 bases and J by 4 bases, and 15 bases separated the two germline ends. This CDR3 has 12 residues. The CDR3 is CAVGGTGYEQYF. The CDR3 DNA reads TGTGCCGTTGGGGGGACGGGATACGAGCAGTACTTC.

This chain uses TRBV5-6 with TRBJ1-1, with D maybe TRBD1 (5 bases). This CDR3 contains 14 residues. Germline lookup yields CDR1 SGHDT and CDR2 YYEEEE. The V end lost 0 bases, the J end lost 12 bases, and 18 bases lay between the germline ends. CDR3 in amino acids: CASSLVGGARMTFF. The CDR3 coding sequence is TGTGCCAGCAGCTTGGTCGGTGGGGCTCGAATGACTTTCTTT.

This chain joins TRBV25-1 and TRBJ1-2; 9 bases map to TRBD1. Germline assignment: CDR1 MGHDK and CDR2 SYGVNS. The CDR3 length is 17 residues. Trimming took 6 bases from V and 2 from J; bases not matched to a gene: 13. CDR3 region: CASRGEIGQGRNYGYTF. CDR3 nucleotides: TGTGCCAGCAGGGGGGAGATAGGACAGGGGCGGAACTATGGCTACACCTTC.

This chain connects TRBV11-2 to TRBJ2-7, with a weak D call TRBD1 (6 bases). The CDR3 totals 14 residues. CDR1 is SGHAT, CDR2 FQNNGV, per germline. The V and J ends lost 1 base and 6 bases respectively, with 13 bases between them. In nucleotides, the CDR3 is TGTGCCAGCAGCTTAGTTGGTACAGGGTCCGAGCAGTACTTC. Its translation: CASSLVGTGSEQYF.